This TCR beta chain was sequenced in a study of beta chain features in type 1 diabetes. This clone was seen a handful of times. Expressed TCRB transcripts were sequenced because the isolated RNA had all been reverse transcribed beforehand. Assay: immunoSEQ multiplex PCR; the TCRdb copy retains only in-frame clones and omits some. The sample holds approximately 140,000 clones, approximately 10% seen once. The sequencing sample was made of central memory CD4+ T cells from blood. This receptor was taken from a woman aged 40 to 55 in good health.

CDR3 nucleotide sequence: TGCAGCGTTGATTTTTTCTCTGAAGCTTTCTTT. Translation gives CSVDFFSEAFF. The rearrangement joins TRBV29-1 to TRBJ1-1, with D unclear. Germline values: CDR1 SQVTM, CDR2 ANQGSEA. Trimming cost V 3 bases and J 6 bases, with 8 bases left between them. The CDR3 contains 11 residues.